Listed here are 21 T cell receptor beta chains from one sample, sequenced in a study of cytomegalovirus exposure and HLA in healthy donors (dated 2017 in TCRdb). Libraries were made using the immunoSEQ multiplex PCR assay. For the multiplex PCR, a mixture combining 60 forward primers for TCR Vbeta segments and 13 reverse primers for TCR Jbeta segments was used. In its TCRdb copy, this immuneACCESS table keeps in-frame sequences only and misses some clones. Where compared with another copy, unresolved V genes explain less than half of these, and the others have no known cause. Here the sample has 85,000 to 130,000 clones; approximately 70% occur a single time. The ten biggest clones cover 4.5% to 5% of the sample. The sequenced sample was PBMCs. The receptors here all came from a woman aged 18-29 years in good health and CMV-seropositive.

This clone was counted once. This chain uses TRBV19 with TRBJ2-3; no clear D. Trimming shortened V by 10 bases and J by 1 base, and 18 bases separated the two germline ends. From germline, CDR1 is LNHDA and CDR2 SQIVND (reference sequence). The CDR3 is 15 residues long. The CDR3: CATDPRASGTDTQYF. The CDR3 DNA is TGTGCCACCGACCCCAGAGCCAGCGGCACAGATACGCAGTATTTT.

V and J are TRBV27 and TRBJ2-1, with D uncertain. The V and J ends lost 8 bases and 7 bases respectively, with 9 bases between them. The CDR3 extends over 11 amino acids. Germline V gene lookup returns CDR1 MNHEY and CDR2 SMNVEV (reference sequence). The CDR3: CASHAWNEQFF. Here the CDR3 DNA reads TGTGCCAGCCATGCGTGGAATGAGCAGTTCTTC.

This clone was recorded a few times. The chain combines TRBV5-1 with TRBJ2-7, with TRBD2 matching over 7 bases. The V segment lost 0 bases and the J segment 4 bases; nucleotides outside the gene matches: 4. From germline, CDR1 is SGHRS and CDR2 YFSETQ. The CDR3 covers 14 residues. CDR3 protein: CASSLEWGGYEQYF. CDR3 DNA: TGCGCCAGCAGCTTGGAATGGGGAGGGTACGAGCAGTACTTC.

The rearrangement joins TRBV30 to TRBJ2-2, with a possible D match to TRBD2 (5 bases). The CDR3 runs 13 residues. Germline CDR1 and CDR2: GTSNPN and SVGIG (reference sequence). In DNA form, the CDR3 reads TGTCCCCGGGAAAAACTGAACACCGGGGAGCTGTTTTTT. Amino acids: CPREKLNTGELFF.

The chain combines TRBV4-3 with TRBJ2-1, with 7 bases fitting TRBD2. The length of the CDR3 is 17 residues. The ends lost 0 bases at V and 4 bases at J; junction bases unmatched: 9. Germline V gives CDR1 LGHNA, CDR2 YSLEER. The CDR3 is CASSQEASGIPYNEQFF. The CDR3 DNA reads TGCGCCAGCAGCCAAGAGGCTAGCGGAATCCCATACAATGAGCAGTTCTTC.

The chain recombines TRBV6-6 with TRBJ2-7; D may be TRBD2 (7 bases). The CDR3 runs to 15 residues. Germline V gene data show CDR1 as MNHNY and CDR2 as SVGAGI (reference sequence). V was shortened by 0 bases and J by 3 bases, with 12 bases between the two germline ends. In DNA form, the CDR3 reads TGTGCCAGCAGTTACTCGCGGGGGCGCAACTACGAGCAGTACTTC. Protein product: CASSYSRGRNYEQYF.

The chain has TRBV29-1 and TRBJ2-1; D is perhaps TRBD2 (6 bases). The CDR3 length is 13 residues. Germline CDR1 SQVTM, CDR2 ANQGSEA. V lost 4 bases and J 3 bases, leaving 10 bases between the germline ends. CDR3: CSVVADNYNEQFF. The CDR3, as DNA: TGCAGCGTTGTAGCGGATAACTACAATGAGCAGTTCTTC.

On this clone: The same CDR3 also results from other DNA sequences found in this sample. The chain recombines TRBV29-1 with TRBJ2-1; 9 nucleotides match TRBD2. The CDR3 sequence is 13 residues long. Germline V gene lookup returns CDR1 SQVTM and CDR2 ANQGSEA. V lost 6 bases to trimming and J lost 8 bases; unmatched junction nucleotides: 8. The CDR3 bases are TGCAGCGTCGTAGCGGGAGTTATCGATGAGCAGTTCTTC. This codes for CSVVAGVIDEQFF.

This sequence joins TRBV6-6 and TRBJ2-5; the match to TRBD1 covers 7 bases. Unmatched junction bases numbered 4, after V lost 6 bases and J lost 3 bases. The CDR3 has 13 residues. Germline CDR1 is MNHNY and CDR2 is SVGAGI (reference sequence). This CDR3 is CASRSGTEETQYF. For the CDR3, the DNA is TGTGCCAGCAGATCCGGGACAGAAGAGACCCAGTACTTC.

The V gene is TRBV7-6, the J gene TRBJ2-1, with 11 positions matching TRBD2. Germline V gene sequence: CDR1 SGHVS, CDR2 FNYEAQ. The ends lost 5 bases at V and 0 bases at J; junction bases unmatched: 6. The CDR3 extends over 17 amino acids. Written as DNA, the CDR3 is TGTGCCAGCAGCGGGACTAGCGGAGGAAGCTCCTACAATGAGCAGTTCTTC. This codes for CASSGTSGGSSYNEQFF.

CDR3 bases: TGTGCCAGCAGCCCCCCGCTAGCGATTGGGCAGTTCTTC. It specifies CASSPPLAIGQFF. The chain has TRBV11-2 and TRBJ2-1; a possible D gene is TRBD2 (6 bases). V was trimmed by 5 bases and J by 12 bases, leaving 17 bases between them. The CDR3 covers 13 residues. The V gene's germline CDR1 is SGHAT and CDR2 FQNNGV.

This chain links TRBV7-3 with TRBJ2-1; TRBD2 aligns across 7 bases. With V trimmed by 5 bases and J by 0 bases, 10 bases remained unmatched. This CDR3 contains 17 residues. Germline assignment: CDR1 SGHTA and CDR2 FQGTGA. CDR3 in DNA: TGTGCCAGCAGCCCCATTGCCGTAGCGGGCTCCTACAATGAGCAGTTCTTC. Translated, it gives CASSPIAVAGSYNEQFF.

This rearrangement joins TRBV30 to TRBJ2-7; D uncertain. The V and J ends lost 2 bases and 7 bases respectively, with 12 bases between them. The CDR3 runs to 12 residues. Per germline, CDR1 GTSNPN and CDR2 SVGIG (reference sequence). CDR3 nucleotide sequence: TGTGCCTGGAGTTCGTCAGGCCGGGAGCAGTACTTC. Translation: CAWSSSGREQYF.

The V call is TRBV6-5, the J call TRBJ1-1; TRBD1 might be the D (5 bases). V shed 3 bases and J shed 4 bases, with 12 bases lying between them. The CDR3 contains 14 residues. CDR1 MNHEY and CDR2 SVGAGI come from the germline V gene. CDR3 in amino acids: CASSYQGDATEAFF. In DNA form, the CDR3 reads TGTGCCAGCAGTTATCAGGGCGACGCCACTGAAGCTTTCTTT.

The CDR3 DNA sequence: TGTGCCAGCAGTCGGACGGGAGTGCACACCGGGGAGCTGTTTTTT. Its translation is CASSRTGVHTGELFF. The chain combines TRBV6-4 with TRBJ2-2; D may be TRBD2 (6 bases). The V gene's germline CDR1 is MRHNA and CDR2 SNTAGT. V shed 5 bases and J shed 3 bases, with 13 bases lying between them. The CDR3 consists of 15 residues.

This sequence joins TRBV10-3 and TRBJ2-7; D is possibly TRBD1 (5 bases). V lost 2 bases, J lost 0 bases, and 8 bases lay in between. The CDR3 has 14 amino acids. Germline CDR1 is ENHRY and CDR2 is SYGVKD. The CDR3 spells CAISEKTDSYEQYF. CDR3 sequence (DNA): TGTGCCATCAGTGAGAAGACAGACTCCTACGAGCAGTACTTC.

The genes are TRBV6-6 and TRBJ1-1; D remains unclear. Germline values: CDR1 MNHNY, CDR2 SVGAGI (reference sequence). The CDR3 totals 14 residues. V lost 6 bases, J lost 3 bases, and 14 bases lay in between. The CDR3 DNA is TGTGCCAGCAGGGGATGGGAGGAGTACACTGAAGCTTTCTTT. It yields the protein CASRGWEEYTEAFF.

The count of this clone is one. This chain uses TRBV7-9 with TRBJ1-2, with 8 nucleotides matching TRBD1. The germline V gene has CDR1 SEHNR and CDR2 FQNEAQ (reference sequence). The ends lost 2 bases at V and 2 bases at J; junction bases unmatched: 1. The CDR3 runs to 14 residues. CDR3 residues: CASSLQGANYGYTF. The CDR3 nucleotides are TGTGCCAGCAGCTTACAGGGGGCCAACTATGGCTACACCTTC.

V is TRBV11-2 and J is TRBJ2-7, with 9 bases aligning to TRBD2. Germline loops: CDR1 SGHAT, CDR2 FQNNGV. With V trimmed by 8 bases and J by 5 bases, 7 bases remained unmatched. This CDR3 has 13 amino acids. The chain's CDR3 is CASSGTSFDEQYF. The CDR3 DNA follows: TGTGCCAGCTCCGGGACTAGCTTCGACGAGCAGTACTTC.

The table lists this clone with a count of one. This chain links TRBV30 with TRBJ2-7; no clear D. Germline CDR1 and CDR2: GTSNPN and SVGIG (reference sequence). V dropped 0 bases and J dropped 6 bases, with 12 bases sitting between them. The CDR3 covers 13 residues. The CDR3: CAWSVSVLREQYF. DNA for the CDR3: TGTGCCTGGAGTGTGTCGGTCCTTCGCGAGCAGTACTTC.

The V and J genes are TRBV5-4 and TRBJ2-3, with 9 bases that match TRBD2. Trimming cost V 7 bases and J 1 base; bases outside gene matches: 1. Germline CDR1 and CDR2: SGHNT and YYREEE (reference sequence). This CDR3 has 13 residues. The CDR3 reads CASPSGGTDTQYF. Here the CDR3 DNA reads TGTGCCAGCCCTAGCGGGGGCACAGATACGCAGTATTTT. The variable domain in full, completed from reference TRBV5-4 and TRBJ2-3, reads ETGVTQSPTHLIKTRGQQVTLRCSSQSGHNTVSWYQQALGQGPQFIFQYYREEENGRGNFPPRFSGLQFPNYSSELNVNALELDDSALYLCASPSGGTDTQYFGPGTRLTVL.